The rows below give T cell receptor beta chains drawn from one sample of a study of blood T cell repertoires in COVID-19. Only in-frame clones appear in the TCRdb table, and some are missing; sequencing was by immunoSEQ multiplex PCR. The table lists around 270,000 clones, around 92% of them singletons. The specimen was peripheral blood. These receptors were taken from a person aged 18 to 29 with COVID-19, enrolled during active disease. The CDR3 runs from the conserved cysteine through the conserved F or W. The D gene is left open where the match is weak. Clone size appears in some rows only: once, few, many, or a class for an expanded clone.

>-|TRBV2|-|TRBJ2-7
TGTGCCAGCAGTCCCACGTCCGGTCTCACCTACGAGCAGTACTTC
CASSPTSGLTYEQYF
>-|TRBV7-2|TRBD1|TRBJ1-6
TGTGCCAGCAGCTTAGTGGGACAGGGGAATTCACCCCTCCACTTT
CASSLVGQGNSPLHF
>once|TRBV13|TRBD1|TRBJ1-1
TGTGCCAGCAGTTCACAGGGGGTTGAAGCTTTCTTT
CASSSQGVEAFF
>-|TRBV9|-|TRBJ2-7
TGTGCCAGCAGCGTAGGAGGACTTTACGAGCAGTACTTC
CASSVGGLYEQYF
>-|TRBV30|TRBD1|TRBJ1-1
TGTGCCTGGAGCACAGGGGGGAACACTGAAGCTTTCTTT
CAWSTGGNTEAFF
>-|TRBV2|TRBD2|TRBJ2-5
TGTGCCAGCAGTGGGTCTAGCGGGGCCCGGGAGACCCAGTACTTC
CASSGSSGARETQYF
>once|TRBV19|-|TRBJ1-1
TGTGCCAGTACCGAGGCGGCAGGGTGGACTGAAGCTTTCTTT
CASTEAAGWTEAFF
>-|TRBV6-6|-|TRBJ1-1
TGTGCCAGCAGTTACCTAGGGGCTGAAGCTTTCTTT
CASSYLGAEAFF
>-|TRBV25-1|TRBD2|TRBJ2-2
TGTGCCAGCAGTGTTGGGCTAGCGGGACCCACCGGGGAGCTGTTTTTT
CASSVGLAGPTGELFF
>-|TRBV18|TRBD1|TRBJ1-5
TGTGCCAGCTCACCAGGGACAGGGGATCAGCCCCAGCATTTT
CASSPGTGDQPQHF
>-|TRBV7-2|-|TRBJ2-1
TGTGCCAGCAGCTTAGGGGGAGTCTACAATGAGCAGTTCTTC
CASSLGGVYNEQFF
>once|TRBV27|-|TRBJ1-1
TGTGCCAGCAGTTTATCGATAGGGGTAATGAACACTGAAGCTTTCTTT
CASSLSIGVMNTEAFF
>-|TRBV6-5|TRBD1|TRBJ1-2
TGTGCCAGCAGACCTCTGGGGGACAGCCGATTCTTCAACACCTTC
CASRPLGDSRFFNTF
>-|TRBV7-2|-|TRBJ2-3
TGTGCCAGCAGCCCTCGGGGCAGGGGATACACAGATACGCAGTATTTT
CASSPRGRGYTDTQYF
>-|TRBV28|-|TRBJ1-1
TGTGCCAGCAGTCCACAGGAGAACACTGAAGCTTTCTTT
CASSPQENTEAFF
>-|TRBV11-2|TRBD1|TRBJ2-1
TGTGCCAGCAGCCTAGGACAGGGGGCGTTTTATGAGCAGTTCTTC
CASSLGQGAFYEQFF
>-|TRBV28|-|TRBJ2-3
TGTGCCAGCACCAAGACAGACGTAGGAGATACGCAGTATTTT
CASTKTDVGDTQYF
>-|TRBV5-1|-|TRBJ2-5
TGCGCCAGCAGCTCCCAGCGGTGGTCGGAAGAGACCCAGTACTTC
CASSSQRWSEETQYF
>-|TRBV4-2|-|TRBJ2-1
TGTGCCAGCAGCCAGGGAGCGGAGCAGTTCTTC
CASSQGAEQFF
>-|TRBV5-1|TRBD2|TRBJ2-1
TGCGCCAGCAGCTTCAGCGGGAGTCCGGGTGAGCAGTTCTTC
CASSFSGSPGEQFF
>once|TRBV10-1|-|TRBJ2-2
TGCGCCAGCAGTGATTCGGGTCTATACACCGGGGAGCTGTTTTTT
CASSDSGLYTGELFF
>few|TRBV2|-|TRBJ1-1
TGTGCCAGCAGTGAATTTCCCAGGGTAATTGAAGCTTTCTTT
CASSEFPRVIEAFF
>once|TRBV29-1|TRBD1|TRBJ1-2
TGCAGCGTTCCCCAGGGGGTCTATGGCTACACCTTC
CSVPQGVYGYTF
>-|TRBV27|-|TRBJ2-1
TGTGCCAGCAGTTTAGGGGCTAGCGAGTTCTTC
CASSLGASEFF
>-|TRBV9|TRBD2|TRBJ2-3
TGTGCCAGCAGCGTAGTAGCGGGAGGGCCCACAGATACGCAGTATTTT
CASSVVAGGPTDTQYF
>once|TRBV2|-|TRBJ1-3
TGTGCCAGCAGCCTACTATACACCATATATTTT
CASSLLYTIYF
>-|TRBV5-5|TRBD2|TRBJ2-2
TGTGCCAGCAGGGGTGTAGCGGGAGAAAACACCGGGGAGCTGTTTTTT
CASRGVAGENTGELFF
>-|TRBV28|-|TRBJ1-1
TGTGCCAGCAGGGGTACTTCTGGGCAGCCGAACACTGAAGCTTTCTTT
CASRGTSGQPNTEAFF
>-|TRBV4-2|TRBD1|TRBJ1-1
TGTGCCAGCAGCCAAGTTCAGGGGGCGAGGACTGAAGCTTTCTTT
CASSQVQGARTEAFF
>-|TRBV14|-|TRBJ1-6
TGTGCCAGCAGCCAAGATACTCCCCCCTATTCACCCCTCCACTTT
CASSQDTPPYSPLHF
>-|TRBV7-7|TRBD2|TRBJ2-7
TGTGCCAGCAGCCCGATGGGAGGGCTCCACGAGCAGTACTTC
CASSPMGGLHEQYF
>once|TRBV18|-|TRBJ1-2
TGTGCCAGCTCACCATTCTTTTCCGGGAACTATGGCTACACCTTC
CASSPFFSGNYGYTF
>-|TRBV7-9|TRBD2|TRBJ2-1
TGTGCCAGCAGCTTTACTAGCGGGAGGCACAATGAGCAGTTCTTC
CASSFTSGRHNEQFF
>-|TRBV5-6|-|TRBJ2-7
TGTGCCAGCAGCTGGGAACAGGGAACGGGCTACGAGCAGTACTTC
CASSWEQGTGYEQYF
>-|TRBV5-1|TRBD1|TRBJ1-1
TGCGCCAGCAGCCCCACCGGGACAGGGGTTGAAGCTTTCTTT
CASSPTGTGVEAFF
>-|TRBV28|-|TRBJ2-7
TGTGCCAGCCTCAGCGGAAGCTCCTACGAGCAGTACTTC
CASLSGSSYEQYF
>few|TRBV19|TRBD1|TRBJ2-3
TGTGCCAGTAGTACGTCGGGACAGTACTTCGATACGCAGTATTTT
CASSTSGQYFDTQYF
>-|TRBV4-1|-|TRBJ2-7
TGCGCCAGCAGCCAAGACGTCGGACTCACAGACTACGAGCAGTACTTC
CASSQDVGLTDYEQYF
>-|TRBV6-2/TRBV6-3|TRBD2|TRBJ2-1
TGTGCCAGCAGTACACCGGGACTAATCAATGAGCAGTTCTTC
CASSTPGLINEQFF
>medium-sized|TRBV10-3|TRBD2|TRBJ2-1
TGTGCCATCAAGCTAGCGGACAATGAGCAGTTCTTC
CAIKLADNEQFF
>-|TRBV6-2/TRBV6-3|-|TRBJ2-7
TGTGCCAGCAGTTACCCGGGACTTGAAGCCGAGCAGTACTTC
CASSYPGLEAEQYF
>-|TRBV24-1|-|TRBJ2-3
TGTGCCACCAGTGAGGCGGCTAGCACAGATACGCAGTATTTT
CATSEAASTDTQYF
>once|TRBV30|TRBD2|TRBJ2-3
TGTGCCTGGGTCGACCGGAGCGGGAGAAGAGATACGCAGTATTTT
CAWVDRSGRRDTQYF
>once|TRBV6-1|-|TRBJ2-1
TGTGCCAGCAGTGATCCAAGGCGGGGCTACAATGAGCAGTTCTTC
CASSDPRRGYNEQFF